The sequence of this TCR beta chain was determined in a study of identical twins. TCRdb recomputed calls from the 5' RACE reads with MiXCR, one row per CDR3 protein. The table has some 790,000 distinct CDR3 sequences, about 20% seen once. This clonotype was seen more than once but under ten times. Its matching antigen is unknown. In germline, CDR1 is SNHLY, CDR2 FYNNEI. J was trimmed by 5 bases and V by 8 bases; bases with no gene match: 11. The CDR3 loop spans 14 amino acids. Points from the study as a whole: Part of the zero-insertion signal could reflect confounding by invariant MAIT and iNKT cells.

The sample was also linked to a second study, of T cells expressing NK-cell markers. From that second work: One of the eight sequenced donors was seronegative, whereas the other seven were HCMV-seropositive. Six or seven donors carried dominant NKG2C+ clonotypes that made up about 1.0-8% of their CD8+ T cells.

The V and J genes are TRBV2 and TRBJ1-1; 7 bases agree with TRBD1. The sample was PBMCs. This sequence was found in a woman in her late teens or twenties in good health. The CDR3 DNA reads TGTGCCAGCCGGTGGACCACAGGGGTAACTGAAGCTTTCTTT. Its protein product is CASRWTTGVTEAFF.